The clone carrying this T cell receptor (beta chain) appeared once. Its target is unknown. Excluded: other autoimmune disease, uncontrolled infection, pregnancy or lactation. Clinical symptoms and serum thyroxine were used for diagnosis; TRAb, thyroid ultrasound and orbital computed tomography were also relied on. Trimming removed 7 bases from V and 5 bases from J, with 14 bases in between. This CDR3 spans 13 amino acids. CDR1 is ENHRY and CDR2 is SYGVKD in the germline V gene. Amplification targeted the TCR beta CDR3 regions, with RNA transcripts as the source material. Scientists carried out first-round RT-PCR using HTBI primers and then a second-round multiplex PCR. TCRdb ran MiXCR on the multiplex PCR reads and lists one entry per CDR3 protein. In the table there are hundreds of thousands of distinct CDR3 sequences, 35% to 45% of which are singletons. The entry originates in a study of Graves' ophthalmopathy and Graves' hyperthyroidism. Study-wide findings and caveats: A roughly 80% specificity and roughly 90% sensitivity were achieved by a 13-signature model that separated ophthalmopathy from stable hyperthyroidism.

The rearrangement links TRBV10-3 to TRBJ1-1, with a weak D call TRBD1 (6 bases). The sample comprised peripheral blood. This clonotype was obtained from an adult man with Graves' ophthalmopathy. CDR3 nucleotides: TGTGCCATCAAACAGGGCGGTTATACTGAAGCTTTCTTT. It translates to CAIKQGGYTEAFF.